What follows describes a single T cell receptor beta chain. V was pared by 4 bases and J by 0 bases, with 19 bases between. The germline V gene has CDR1 LGHNA and CDR2 YNFKEQ. The length of the CDR3 is 19 residues. The data derive from a study of Ad26.COV2.S vaccination and SARS-CoV-2 variants. The treatment denotes: about 20 received Ad26.COV2.S at low or high dose, single or two shots; about 5 received placebo; per-sample allocation not given. Material that was analyzed had been drawn on day 63 after the first vaccine or placebo injection. The assay was immunoSEQ multiplex PCR, and TCRdb's table has in-frame clones only and misses some. Of roughly 700,000 clones listed, more than 80% were seen once; the top ten hold about 1.5%.

Source: peripheral blood, taken in a trial of Ad26.COV2.S vaccine versus placebo. The V and J genes are TRBV4-2 and TRBJ2-6, with D possibly being TRBD1 or TRBD2 (5 bases each). The TCR originated in a person between 18 and 65 years old who received the Ad26.COV2.S COVID-19 vaccine or a placebo. The CDR3 nucleotides are TGTGCCAGCAGCCCGGGCGTGCCGGGACGGATCTCTGGGGCCAACGTCCTGACTTTC. Protein sequence: CASSPGVPGRISGANVLTF.